Listed here is a single T cell receptor (beta chain). The data were obtained in a study of blood T cell repertoires in COVID-19. The overall study: The study drew acute and convalescent COVID-19 samples from the United States, Italy and Spain.

Germline-derived CDR1 and CDR2 are KGHSH and LQKENI. Unmatched junction bases numbered 5, after V lost 1 base and J lost 9 bases. The CDR3 is 15 amino acids. Assay used: immunoSEQ multiplex PCR; TCRdb lists only in-frame clones, some missing. The table includes 190,000 or so clones, around 88% detected once. This TCR was sampled from a man aged 50-59 years with active or convalescent COVID-19. The sample was peripheral blood. The chain couples TRBV18 to TRBJ2-1; 11 nucleotides match TRBD2. Written as DNA, the CDR3 is TGTGCCAGCTCACCACAACTAGCGGGAGAATCTGAGCAGTTCTTC. Translated, it gives CASSPQLAGESEQFF.